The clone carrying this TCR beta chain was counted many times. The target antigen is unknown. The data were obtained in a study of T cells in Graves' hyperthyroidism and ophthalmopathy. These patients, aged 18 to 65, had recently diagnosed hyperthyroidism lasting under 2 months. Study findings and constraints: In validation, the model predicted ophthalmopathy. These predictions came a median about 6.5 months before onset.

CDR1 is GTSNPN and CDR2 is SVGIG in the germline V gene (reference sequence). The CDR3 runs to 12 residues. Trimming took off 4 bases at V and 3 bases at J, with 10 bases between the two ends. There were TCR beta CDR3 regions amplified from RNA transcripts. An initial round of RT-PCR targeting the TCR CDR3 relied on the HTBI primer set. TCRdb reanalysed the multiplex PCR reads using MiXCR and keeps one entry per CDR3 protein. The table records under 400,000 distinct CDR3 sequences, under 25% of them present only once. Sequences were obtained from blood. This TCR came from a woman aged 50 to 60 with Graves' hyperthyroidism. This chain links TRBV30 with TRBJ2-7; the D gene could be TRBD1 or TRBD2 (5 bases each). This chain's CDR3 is CAWNRDDYEQYF. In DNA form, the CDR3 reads TGTGCCTGGAATAGGGACGACTACGAGCAGTACTTC.